The rows below give T cell receptor beta chains drawn from one sample of a study of blood T cell repertoires in COVID-19. Generated by immunoSEQ multiplex PCR, the TCRdb table keeps only in-frame clones and is missing some. The sample lists about 16,000 clones, about 91% occurring once. Sequencing was performed on peripheral blood. The receptor set was obtained from a human donor in a cohort sampled during active COVID-19. CDR3s include the opening cysteine and the closing phenylalanine or tryptophan. Size values are once, few and many counts, or a class for expanded clones, and some rows have none.

j_call,v_call,clone_size,cdr3_aa
TRBJ2-7,TRBV3-1/TRBV3-2,NA,CASSQSPFGEQYF
TRBJ1-5,TRBV6-6,NA,CASSPGQVFSNQPQHF
TRBJ1-4,TRBV27,NA,CASSSWADNEKLFF
TRBJ2-7,TRBV4-1,NA,CASSPSGQVSNEQYF
TRBJ1-2,TRBV4-1,few,CASSQEAKRVGYTF
TRBJ2-2,TRBV7-4,NA,CASTHTGTIGTGELFF
TRBJ2-2,TRBV18,NA,CASSPGQTNTGELFF
TRBJ1-5,TRBV29-1,once,CSVTEYSNQPQHF
TRBJ1-2,TRBV30,NA,CAWSGDRKNYGYTF
TRBJ2-3,TRBV19,NA,CASSESGGAADTQYF
TRBJ1-1,TRBV28,NA,CASIQTGSRAFF
TRBJ2-5,TRBV5-1,NA,CASSLGGGQETQYF
TRBJ2-7,TRBV5-5,NA,CASRRSPDSGQYF
TRBJ2-1,TRBV3-1/TRBV3-2,NA,CASSQEGGLYNEQFF
TRBJ1-6,TRBV18,few,CASSSRQGQNSPLHF
TRBJ1-2,TRBV10-3,NA,CAISEYGDYGYTF
TRBJ2-2,TRBV6-5,NA,CASRVLTNTGELFF
TRBJ1-6,TRBV20-1,NA,CSASGRFNNSPLHF
TRBJ2-2,TRBV7-6,NA,CASSLMVGTGSNTGELFF
TRBJ2-5,TRBV4-1,NA,CASSQDRGIQETQYF
TRBJ1-6,TRBV15,NA,CATTGLYNSPLHF
TRBJ2-3,TRBV27,NA,CASSSGLRGLDTQYF
TRBJ1-5,TRBV6-1,NA,CASSDSGWSNQPQHF
TRBJ2-1,TRBV6-2/TRBV6-3,NA,CASSYSSQGAIEQFF
TRBJ1-1,TRBV28,NA,CASTLLNTEAFF
TRBJ1-5,TRBV12-5,NA,CASGLVHLGTGPNQPQHF
TRBJ1-5,TRBV28,NA,CASSIIRGWQDQPQHF
TRBJ2-3,TRBV5-4,NA,CASSIGTGGRSTDTQYF
TRBJ1-6,TRBV7-6,few,CASSLDSSYNSPLHF